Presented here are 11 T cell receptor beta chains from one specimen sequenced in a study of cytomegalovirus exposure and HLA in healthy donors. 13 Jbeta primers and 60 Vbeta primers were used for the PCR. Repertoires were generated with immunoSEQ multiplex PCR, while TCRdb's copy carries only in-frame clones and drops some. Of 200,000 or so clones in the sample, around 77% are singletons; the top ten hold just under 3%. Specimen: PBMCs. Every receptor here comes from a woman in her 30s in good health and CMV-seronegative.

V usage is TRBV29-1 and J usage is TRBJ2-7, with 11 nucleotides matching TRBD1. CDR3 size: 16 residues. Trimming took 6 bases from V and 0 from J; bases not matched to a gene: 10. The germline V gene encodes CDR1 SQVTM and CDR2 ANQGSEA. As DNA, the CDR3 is TGCAGCGTGGGACAGGGGGAGACTAGATTCTCCTACGAGCAGTACTTC. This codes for CSVGQGETRFSYEQYF.

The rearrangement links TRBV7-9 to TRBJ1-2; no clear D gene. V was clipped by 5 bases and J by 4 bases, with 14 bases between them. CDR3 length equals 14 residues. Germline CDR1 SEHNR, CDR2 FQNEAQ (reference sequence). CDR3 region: CASSVPGLGYGYTF. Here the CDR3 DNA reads TGTGCCAGCAGCGTTCCGGGTCTTGGCTATGGCTACACCTTC.

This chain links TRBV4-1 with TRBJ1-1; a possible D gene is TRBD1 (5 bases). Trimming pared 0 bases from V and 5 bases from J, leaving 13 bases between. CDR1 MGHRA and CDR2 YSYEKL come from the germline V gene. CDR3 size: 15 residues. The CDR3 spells CASSQETGRGTEAFF. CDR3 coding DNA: TGCGCCAGCAGCCAAGAGACGGGGCGGGGGACTGAAGCTTTCTTT.

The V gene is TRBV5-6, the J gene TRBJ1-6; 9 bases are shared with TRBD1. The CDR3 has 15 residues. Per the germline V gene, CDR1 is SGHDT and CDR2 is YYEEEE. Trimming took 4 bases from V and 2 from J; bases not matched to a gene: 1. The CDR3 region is CASSRTGAYNSPLHF. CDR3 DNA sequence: TGTGCCAGCAGCAGGACAGGGGCCTATAATTCACCCCTCCACTTT. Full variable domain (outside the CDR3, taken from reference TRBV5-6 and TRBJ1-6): DAGVTQSPTHLIKTRGQQVTLRCSPKSGHDTVSWYQQALGQGPQFIFQYYEEEERQRGNFPDRFSGHQFPNYSSELNVNALLLGDSALYLCASSRTGAYNSPLHFGNGTRLTVT.

The CDR3 spells CASSLQGLAVDNEQFF. CDR3 bases: TGTGCCAGCAGCCTCCAGGGACTAGCGGTCGACAATGAGCAGTTCTTC. J is TRBJ2-1 and V is TRBV7-2; 11 bases are a match to TRBD2. With 5 bases clipped from V and 5 bases from J, the junction kept 8 bases outside the gene matches. Germline V gene sequence: CDR1 SGHTA, CDR2 FQGNSA. CDR3 length: 16 residues.

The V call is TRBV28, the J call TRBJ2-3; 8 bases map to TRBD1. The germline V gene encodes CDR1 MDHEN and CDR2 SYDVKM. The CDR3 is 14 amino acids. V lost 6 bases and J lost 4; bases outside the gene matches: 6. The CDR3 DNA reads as TGTGCCAGCAGGGAGACAGGGGTCCCAGATACGCAGTATTTT. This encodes CASRETGVPDTQYF.

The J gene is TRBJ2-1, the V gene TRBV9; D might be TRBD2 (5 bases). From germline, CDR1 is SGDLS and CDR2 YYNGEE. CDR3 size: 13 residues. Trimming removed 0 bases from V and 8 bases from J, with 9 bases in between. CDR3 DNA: TGTGCCAGCAGCGTAGGAGGGATCGATGAGCAGTTCTTC. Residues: CASSVGGIDEQFF.

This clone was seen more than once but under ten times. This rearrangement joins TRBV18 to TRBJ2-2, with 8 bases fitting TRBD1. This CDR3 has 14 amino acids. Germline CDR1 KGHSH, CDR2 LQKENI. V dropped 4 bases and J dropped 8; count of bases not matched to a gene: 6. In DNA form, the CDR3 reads TGTGCCAGCTCACGGGGACAGGCCCTAGGGGAGCTGTTTTTT. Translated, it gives CASSRGQALGELFF. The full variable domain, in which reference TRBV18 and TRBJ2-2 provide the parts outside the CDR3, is NAGVMQNPRHLVRRRGQEARLRCSPMKGHSHVYWYRQLPEEGLKFMVYLQKENIIDESGMPKERFSAEFPKEGPSILRIQQVVRGDSAAYFCASSRGQALGELFFGEGSRLTVL.

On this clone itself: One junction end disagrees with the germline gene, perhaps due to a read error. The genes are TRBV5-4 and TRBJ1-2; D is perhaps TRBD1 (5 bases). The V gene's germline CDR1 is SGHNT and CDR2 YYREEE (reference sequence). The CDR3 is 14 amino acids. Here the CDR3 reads CASSLWGGSYGYAF. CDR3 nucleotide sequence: TGTGCCAGCAGCTTGTGGGGGGGGTCCTATGGCTACGCCTTC.

CDR3 in DNA: TGCGCCAGCAGCTTGGGGACAGTCCTCCAAGAGACCCAGTACTTC. It translates to CASSLGTVLQETQYF. V is TRBV5-1 and J is TRBJ2-5; a weak D match, TRBD1 (6 bases). This CDR3 is 15 amino acids long. Trimming cost V 0 bases and J 1 base, with 10 bases left between them. Germline V gene sequence: CDR1 SGHRS, CDR2 YFSETQ.

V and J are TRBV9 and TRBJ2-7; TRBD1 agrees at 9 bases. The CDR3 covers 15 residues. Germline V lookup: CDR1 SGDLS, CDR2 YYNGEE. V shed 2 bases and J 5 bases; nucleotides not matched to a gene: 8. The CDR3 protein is CASSVNRGRDNEQYF. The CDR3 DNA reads TGTGCCAGCAGCGTTAACAGGGGGCGCGACAACGAGCAGTACTTC.